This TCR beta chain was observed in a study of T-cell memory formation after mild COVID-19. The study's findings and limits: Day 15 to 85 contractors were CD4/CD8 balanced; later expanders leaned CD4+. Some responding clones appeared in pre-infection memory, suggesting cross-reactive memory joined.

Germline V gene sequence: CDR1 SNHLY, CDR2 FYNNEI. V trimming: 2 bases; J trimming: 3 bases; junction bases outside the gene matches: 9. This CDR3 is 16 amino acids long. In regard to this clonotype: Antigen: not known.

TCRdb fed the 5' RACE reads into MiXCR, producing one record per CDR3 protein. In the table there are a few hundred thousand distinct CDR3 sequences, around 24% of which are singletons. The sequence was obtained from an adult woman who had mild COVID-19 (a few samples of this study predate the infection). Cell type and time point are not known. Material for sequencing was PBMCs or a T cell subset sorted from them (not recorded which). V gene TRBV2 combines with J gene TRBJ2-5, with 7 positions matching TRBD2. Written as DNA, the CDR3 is TGTGCCAGCAGTGAACGTGCTAGCGGAAATAAAGAGACCCAGTACTTC. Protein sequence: CASSERASGNKETQYF.